This TCR beta chain was sequenced for a study of monozygotic twins with inflammatory bowel disease. From its re-call of the 5' RACE reads, TCRdb lists each CDR3 protein once, without DNA. In total, the table holds around 210,000 distinct CDR3 sequences. CDR1 is SNHLY and CDR2 is FYNNEI in the germline V gene. CDR3 length equals 14 residues. For this clonotype: Antigen unknown.

Study results and caveats: Patient repertoire variability may have increased through differing immunosuppressive treatments.

Sample: blood. The rearrangement links TRBV2 to TRBJ2-2; the D call from TCRdb, TRBD1, cannot be confirmed without DNA. The sequence came from a human donor with ulcerative colitis or Crohn's disease, or a healthy co-twin of an affected twin (not recorded which). The CDR3 sequence is CASSDRVVTGELFF. The full variable domain, its missing parts supplied by reference TRBV2 and TRBJ2-2, is EPEVTQTPSHQVTQMGQEVILRCVPISNHLYFYWYRQILGQKVEFLVSFYNNEISEKSEIFDDQFSVERPDGSNFTLKIRSTKLEDSAMYFCASSDRVVTGELFFGEGSRLTVL.